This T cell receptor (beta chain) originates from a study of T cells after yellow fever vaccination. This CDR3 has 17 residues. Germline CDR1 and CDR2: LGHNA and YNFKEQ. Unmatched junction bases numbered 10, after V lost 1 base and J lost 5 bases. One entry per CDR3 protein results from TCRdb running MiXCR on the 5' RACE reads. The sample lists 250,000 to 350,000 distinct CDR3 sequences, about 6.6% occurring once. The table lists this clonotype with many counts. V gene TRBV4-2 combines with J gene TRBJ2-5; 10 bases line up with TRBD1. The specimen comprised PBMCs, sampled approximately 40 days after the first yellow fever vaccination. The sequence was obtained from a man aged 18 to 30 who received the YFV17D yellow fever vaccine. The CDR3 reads CASSQVTGQGISETQYF. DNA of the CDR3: TGTGCCAGCAGCCAAGTAACGGGACAGGGGATTTCGGAGACCCAGTACTTC.